This TCR beta chain emerged from a study of T cells in Graves' hyperthyroidism and ophthalmopathy. Only a few counts were recorded for this clonotype. As yet, its antigen is unknown. Germline V gene sequence: CDR1 LGHDT, CDR2 YNNKEL (reference sequence). The ends lost 4 bases at V and 6 bases at J; junction bases unmatched: 15. This CDR3 comprises 17 residues. Overall study results and limits: The blood repertoire included most of the expanded thyroid clonotypes above 0.001. Ophthalmopathy was identified by the model a median approximately 6.9 months ahead of onset.

Amplified TCR beta CDR3 regions derived from RNA transcripts. First-round RT-PCR with HTBI primers amplified the TCR CDR3 region. TCRdb re-called the multiplex PCR reads with MiXCR, one entry per CDR3 protein. The sample records a few hundred thousand distinct CDR3 sequences, around an eighth being singletons. The TCR was taken from a young man with Graves' hyperthyroidism that later progressed to Graves' ophthalmopathy. Sequenced sample: blood. The chain couples TRBV3-1 to TRBJ2-7; 10 bases match TRBD2. DNA for the CDR3: TGTGCCAGCAGCCCTACCGAGTTGGGGGCTAGCGGGGGCGAGCAGTACTTC. Translation: CASSPTELGASGGEQYF.